The 31 T cell receptor beta chains listed next were all sequenced from one sample in a study of T cell repertoires in cytomegalovirus infection. Using its own MiXCR run on the reads, TCRdb lists one record per CDR3 protein. In the table there are 300,000 or so distinct CDR3 sequences, around 9.6% of which are singletons. Input material: PBMCs. These receptors came from a human donor in good health (CMV status not recorded). Some clones in this sample may be carry-over from other donors' samples.

This chain connects TRBV29-1 to TRBJ2-3, with a possible D match to TRBD2 (6 bases). The CDR3 totals 14 residues. Trimming left V 8 bases short and J 2 bases short, with 17 bases between. CDR1 is SQVTM and CDR2 is ANQGSEA in the germline V gene. The CDR3 sequence is CSTRGGANTDTQYF. As DNA, the CDR3 is TGCAGCACTCGTGGCGGGGCGAACACAGATACGCAGTATTTT.

This clonotype was recorded a few times. The rearrangement joins TRBV12-3 or TRBV12-4 to TRBJ2-1; D tentatively fits TRBD1 or TRBD2 (6 bases each). This CDR3 is built from 13 residues. Trimming left V 6 bases short and J 8 bases short, with 14 bases between. CDR3 sequence reads: CASSPNREDEQFF. The CDR3 bases are TGTGCCAGCAGCCCGAACAGGGAGGATGAGCAGTTCTTC.

The genes are TRBV3-1 and TRBJ1-2; D not resolved. V dropped 0 bases and J dropped 8 bases, with 10 bases sitting between them. The CDR3 spans 13 residues. Germline V CDR1 and CDR2: LGHDT, YNNKEL (reference sequence). CDR3 sequence: CASSQEGLRGYTF. DNA for the CDR3: TGTGCCAGCAGCCAAGAAGGACTCCGGGGCTACACCTTC. The whole variable domain, filled in from reference TRBV3-1 and TRBJ1-2, reads DTAVSQTPKYLVTQMGNDKSIKCEQNLGHDTMYWYKQDSKKFLKIMFSYNNKELIINETVPNRFSPKSPDKAHLNLHINSLELGDSAVYFCASSQEGLRGYTFGSGTRLTVV.

The chain has TRBV18 and TRBJ1-1; D gene uncertain. CDR3 length: 17 amino acids. With 1 base removed from V and 5 bases from J, the gap between germline ends came to 20 bases. Germline V gene data show CDR1 as KGHSH and CDR2 as LQKENI. In DNA form, the CDR3 reads TGTGCCAGCTCACCACGAGTCCAAACCGGAATGGGGACTGAAGCTTTCTTT. It specifies CASSPRVQTGMGTEAFF.

The chain is built from TRBV10-3 and TRBJ1-6; D call uncertain. Trimming left V 7 bases short and J 5 bases short, with 12 bases between. The V gene's germline CDR1 is ENHRY and CDR2 SYGVKD. The length of the CDR3 is 14 residues. For the CDR3, the DNA is TGTGCCATCAAGCCTGACACCGATAATTCACCCCTCCACTTT. This sequence encodes CAIKPDTDNSPLHF.

To note about this clonotype: The junction departs from the called germline gene at one end, perhaps through a read error. The V call is TRBV7-2, the J call TRBJ1-3; D gene unclear. CDR1 is SGHTA and CDR2 is FQGNSA in the germline V gene. This CDR3 has 16 amino acids. As DNA, the CDR3 is TGTGCCAGCAGCTCTAGGGAACGGAGCTCTGGAAACACCACATATTTT. The encoded protein is CASSSRERSSGNTTYF.

This clonotype was observed many times. The rearrangement joins TRBV7-2 to TRBJ1-2; D is ambiguous. From germline, CDR1 is SGHTA and CDR2 FQGNSA. Trimming took off 1 base at V and 0 bases at J, with 6 bases between the two ends. The CDR3 has 14 amino acids. The chain's CDR3 is CASSLEETNYGYTF. The CDR3 DNA reads TGTGCCAGCAGCTTAGAAGAAACTAACTATGGCTACACCTTC.

The chain combines TRBV2 with TRBJ1-5, with D unclear. Trimming pared 5 bases from V and 3 bases from J, leaving 11 bases between. The CDR3 sequence is 14 residues long. Germline V gives CDR1 SNHLY, CDR2 FYNNEI. The CDR3 DNA follows: TGTGCCAGCAGTATCGTGGCAGACAATCAGCCCCAGCATTTT. This gives the protein CASSIVADNQPQHF. Combining the CDR3 with reference TRBV2 and TRBJ1-5 gives the whole variable domain EPEVTQTPSHQVTQMGQEVILRCVPISNHLYFYWYRQILGQKVEFLVSFYNNEISEKSEIFDDQFSVERPDGSNFTLKIRSTKLEDSAMYFCASSIVADNQPQHFGDGTRLSIL.

This clonotype was seen many times. J is TRBJ1-1 and V is TRBV4-1, with D unclear. The germline V gene encodes CDR1 MGHRA and CDR2 YSYEKL. Trimming shortened V by 2 bases and J by 7 bases, and 14 bases separated the two germline ends. The CDR3 has 14 amino acids. The CDR3 reads CASSQSSVKIEAFF. Written as DNA, the CDR3 is TGCGCCAGCAGCCAAAGTAGCGTCAAGATTGAAGCTTTCTTT.

There are a few counts of this clonotype. V and J are TRBV20-1 and TRBJ1-6; D is ambiguous. V shed 2 bases and J shed 1 base, with 18 bases lying between them. The CDR3 is made up of 18 amino acids. The V gene's germline CDR1 is DFQATT and CDR2 SNEGSKA (reference sequence). CDR3 region: CSARRRTGGGSYNSPLHF. CDR3 nucleotide sequence: TGCAGTGCTAGACGGCGGACGGGTGGCGGATCCTATAATTCACCCCTCCACTTT.

CDR3 bases: TGCAGTGCTAGAGGGGAACCCACAGATACGCAGTATTTT. Its protein is CSARGEPTDTQYF. This chain connects TRBV20-1 to TRBJ2-3; D ambiguous. This CDR3 is 13 amino acids long. Germline CDR1 is DFQATT and CDR2 is SNEGSKA (reference sequence). V lost 1 base, J lost 2 bases, and 7 bases lay in between.

V is TRBV19 and J is TRBJ2-5; D uncertain. Germline CDR1 is LNHDA and CDR2 is SQIVND (reference sequence). The V gene lost 8 bases and the J gene lost 5 bases, with 9 bases spanning the gap. The CDR3 consists of 11 residues. The CDR3, as DNA: TGTGCCAGTGGCTCGGTGGAGACCCAGTACTTC. It codes for CASGSVETQYF. Based on the CDR3 plus reference TRBV19 and TRBJ2-5, the full variable domain is DGGITQSPKYLFRKEGQNVTLSCEQNLNHDAMYWYRQDPGQGLRLIYYSQIVNDFQKGDIAEGYSVSREKKESFPLTVTSAQKNPTAFYLCASGSVETQYFGPGTRLLVL.

The chain joins TRBV2 to TRBJ1-5; possibly TRBD1 for D (5 bases). V shed 3 bases and J shed 5 bases, with 11 bases lying between them. The CDR3 runs to 14 residues. Germline V gives CDR1 SNHLY, CDR2 FYNNEI. The CDR3 is CASSEQGFDQPQHF. The CDR3 region has the DNA TGTGCCAGCAGTGAGCAGGGCTTTGATCAGCCCCAGCATTTT.

In this sample, this clonotype turned up many times. The J gene is TRBJ1-1, the V gene TRBV2; 7 bases are shared with TRBD1. Trimming cost V 7 bases and J 10 bases; bases outside gene matches: 15. The germline CDR1 and CDR2 sequences are SNHLY and FYNNEI. The CDR3 runs 14 residues. Here the CDR3 DNA reads TGTGCCAGCAAACCCGATGGGACAGTCCCCAGAGCTTTCTTT. Translating it yields CASKPDGTVPRAFF.

Many counts were recorded for this clonotype. The rearrangement links TRBV12-3 or TRBV12-4 to TRBJ1-2, with D possibly matching TRBD1 (6 bases). This CDR3 is built from 16 residues. Trimming cost V 1 base and J 0 bases, with 12 bases left between them. The CDR3: CASSLGLGGANYGYTF. CDR3 nucleotides: TGTGCCAGCAGTTTAGGATTAGGGGGAGCTAACTATGGCTACACCTTC.

Remarks on this clonotype: A junction end diverges from the germline sequence, so it may reflect a read error. This chain links TRBV10-3 with TRBJ1-6; D gene uncertain. Germline V gives CDR1 ENHRY, CDR2 SYGVKD. The CDR3 has 13 residues. CDR3 bases: TGTGCCATCAGTGAGTCCTCTAATTCACCCCTCCACTTT. Its translation: CAISESSNSPLHF.

At least ten counts were recorded for this clonotype. The chain is built from TRBV12-3 or TRBV12-4 and TRBJ2-2; D gene unclear. This CDR3 comprises 14 residues. The V end lost 8 bases, the J end lost 5 bases, and 15 bases lay between the germline ends. CDR3 region: CASEMAWGTGELFF. CDR3 coding DNA: TGTGCCAGCGAAATGGCCTGGGGTACCGGGGAGCTGTTTTTT.

This clonotype has a single count. A much larger clone lies a single base off, so this may be a read error. This sequence joins TRBV7-2 and TRBJ2-1, with TRBD2 identical over 10 bases. CDR3 length equals 16 residues. CDR1 and CDR2 from the germline V gene are SGHTA and FQGNSA. V lost 2 bases and J lost 10; bases outside the gene matches: 11. The CDR3 DNA sequence: TGTACCAGCAGCTTACTAGCGGGGGCCCCCTTAAAGGAGCAGTTCTTC. Translation gives CTSSLLAGAPLKEQFF. The full variable domain, its missing parts supplied by reference TRBV7-2 and TRBJ2-1, is GAGVSQSPSNKVTEKGKDVELRCDPISGHTALYWYRQSLGQGLEFLIYFQGNSAPDKSGLPSDRFSAERTGGSVSTLTIQRTQQEDSAVYLCTSSLLAGAPLKEQFFGPGTRLTVL.

This clonotype showed up many times. The chain employs TRBV12-3 or TRBV12-4 and TRBJ2-7, with unresolved D. This CDR3 contains 12 residues. Trimming cost V 1 base and J 6 bases, with 7 bases left between them. The CDR3 is CASSLGAAEQYV. As DNA, the CDR3 is TGTGCCAGCAGTTTAGGGGCCGCCGAGCAGTACGTC.

The chain couples TRBV20-1 to TRBJ2-2; D is tentatively TRBD1 or TRBD2 (5 bases each). Per germline, CDR1 DFQATT and CDR2 SNEGSKA (reference sequence). The CDR3 is 13 residues long. V lost 1 base and J lost 9, with 12 bases in between. Here the CDR3 DNA reads TGCAGTGCTAGAGGGGGCGCGGGCAGGGAGCTGTTTTTT. The encoded protein is CSARGGAGRELFF.

The genes are TRBV2 and TRBJ2-7; no firm D call. Germline V gene data show CDR1 as SNHLY and CDR2 as FYNNEI. Trimming shortened V by 7 bases and J by 0 bases, and 7 bases separated the two germline ends. This CDR3 is 12 amino acids long. CDR3 nucleotides: TGTGCCAGCAAGGGTTTCTCCTACGAGCAGTACTTC. Residues: CASKGFSYEQYF.

V and J are TRBV6-5 and TRBJ1-1; D is undetermined. Trimming stripped 6 bases from V and 8 bases from J, with 10 bases between. Germline V lookup: CDR1 MNHEY, CDR2 SVGAGI. The CDR3 is made up of 11 amino acids. Here the CDR3 DNA reads TGTGCCAGCAGCAACCACAGAGAAGCTTTCTTT. Amino acids: CASSNHREAFF.

This clonotype was seen many times. The V and J genes are TRBV7-3 and TRBJ2-2; no clear D. The CDR3 is 15 amino acids. Germline CDR1 SGHTA, CDR2 FQGTGA. V was cut by 5 bases and J by 4 bases, with 14 bases left in between. CDR3 loop: CASSQVSGTTGELFF. In DNA form, the CDR3 reads TGTGCCAGCAGCCAGGTTTCTGGCACCACCGGGGAGCTGTTTTTT.

This clonotype was detected many times. V is TRBV29-1 and J is TRBJ2-1, with 9 bases matching TRBD2. The CDR3 loop spans 12 amino acids. Germline-derived CDR1 and CDR2 are SQVTM and ANQGSEA. The CDR3 region has the DNA TGCACCGGACGCGGGGGGGCCAATGAGCAGTTCTTC. It yields the protein CTGRGGANEQFF.

The chain links TRBV5-6 to TRBJ2-1; D gene unclear. CDR1 is SGHDT, CDR2 YYEEEE, per germline. The V end lost 0 bases, the J end lost 10 bases, and 11 bases lay between the germline ends. There are 13 residues in the CDR3. The CDR3 DNA follows: TGTGCCAGCAGCTTGGATTGGTACCGGGAGCAGTTCTTC. It codes for CASSLDWYREQFF.

This clonotype was detected ten times or more. The V and J genes are TRBV7-2 and TRBJ2-5; D possibly corresponds to TRBD2 (5 bases). The CDR3 loop spans 14 amino acids. Trimming left V 0 bases short and J 4 bases short, with 9 bases between. CDR1 SGHTA and CDR2 FQGNSA come from the germline V gene. The CDR3 coding sequence is TGTGCCAGCAGCTTAGCGGGAGAGCGAGAGACCCAGTACTTC. It encodes CASSLAGERETQYF.

V gene TRBV29-1 combines with J gene TRBJ2-3; 9 bases are shared with TRBD1. The trim removed 7 bases at V and 2 bases at J, leaving 13 bases unmatched. The V gene's germline CDR1 is SQVTM and CDR2 ANQGSEA. The CDR3 contains 16 residues. CDR3 loop: CSAWGDRAFFTDTQYF. The CDR3 region has the DNA TGCAGCGCCTGGGGGGACAGGGCATTTTTCACAGATACGCAGTATTTT.

This clonotype has at least ten counts. The chain combines TRBV28 with TRBJ1-5; D is unresolved. Per the germline V gene, CDR1 is MDHEN and CDR2 is SYDVKM. Trimming stripped 6 bases from V and 0 bases from J, with 3 bases between. The CDR3 is 12 residues long. CDR3 sequence (DNA): TGTGCCAGCAGGGATAGCAATCAGCCCCAGCATTTT. This gives the protein CASRDSNQPQHF.

Many counts were recorded for this clonotype. The chain employs TRBV7-2 and TRBJ1-6, with D perhaps matching TRBD1 (5 bases). Trimming took off 3 bases at V and 6 bases at J, with 15 bases between the two ends. The germline V gene has CDR1 SGHTA and CDR2 FQGNSA. This CDR3 has 16 residues. CDR3 sequence: CASSFRGPGGNSPLHF. In DNA, the CDR3 is TGTGCCAGCAGCTTCCGGGGCCCGGGGGGTAATTCACCCCTCCACTTT.

Ten or more counts support this clonotype. This chain joins TRBV7-2 and TRBJ2-5, with 10 bases identical to TRBD2. The CDR3 runs 17 residues. V shed 0 bases, J shed 4 bases, and the junction held 8 bases outside the gene matches. Germline CDR1 SGHTA, CDR2 FQGNSA. The CDR3 coding sequence is TGTGCCAGCAGCTTAGCGCGGAGCGGGGGGGGGCGAGAGACCCAGTACTTC. Translating gives CASSLARSGGGRETQYF. The variable domain in full, completed from reference TRBV7-2 and TRBJ2-5, reads GAGVSQSPSNKVTEKGKDVELRCDPISGHTALYWYRQSLGQGLEFLIYFQGNSAPDKSGLPSDRFSAERTGGSVSTLTIQRTQQEDSAVYLCASSLARSGGGRETQYFGPGTRLLVL.

The CDR3, as DNA: TGTGCCATCAGTGAGTCGGGGGGGCTGAGCAATCAGCCCCAGCATTTT. It codes for CAISESGGLSNQPQHF. The chain joins TRBV10-3 to TRBJ1-5; D possibly corresponds to TRBD1 (6 bases). V lost 0 bases and J 1 base, leaving 10 bases between the germline ends. This CDR3 comprises 16 residues. Germline V gene lookup returns CDR1 ENHRY and CDR2 SYGVKD.